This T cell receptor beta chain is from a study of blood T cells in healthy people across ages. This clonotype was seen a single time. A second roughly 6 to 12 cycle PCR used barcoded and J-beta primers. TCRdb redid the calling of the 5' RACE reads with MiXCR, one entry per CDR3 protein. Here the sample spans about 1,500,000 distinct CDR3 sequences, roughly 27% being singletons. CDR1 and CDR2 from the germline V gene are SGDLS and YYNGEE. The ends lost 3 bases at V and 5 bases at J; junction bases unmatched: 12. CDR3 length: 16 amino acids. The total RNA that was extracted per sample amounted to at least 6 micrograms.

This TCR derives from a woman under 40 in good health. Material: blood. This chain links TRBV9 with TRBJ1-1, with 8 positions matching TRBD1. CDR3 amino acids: CASSAKSGTGGTEAFF. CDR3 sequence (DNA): TGTGCCAGCAGCGCCAAATCCGGGACAGGAGGGACTGAAGCTTTCTTT.